These 9 T cell receptor beta chains came from one sample sequenced in a study of cytomegalovirus exposure and HLA in healthy donors. 60 Vbeta and 13 Jbeta primers were used in PCR. Clones were sequenced by immunoSEQ multiplex PCR, and TCRdb holds only the in-frame ones, with some missing. The data contain 95,000 to 100,000 clones, roughly 80% of them singletons. Sample: PBMCs. These receptors came from a woman between 55 and 75 years old in good health and CMV-seronegative.

This chain uses TRBV19 with TRBJ2-1, with no clear D. Germline V gene data show CDR1 as LNHDA and CDR2 as SQIVND (reference sequence). The ends were cut back, 8 bases at V and 6 bases at J, with 8 bases in the middle. The CDR3 covers 11 residues. The CDR3: CASSLSNEQFF. The CDR3 DNA reads TGTGCCAGTTCCTTGAGCAATGAGCAGTTCTTC.

This clone was counted once. The genes are TRBV5-1 and TRBJ2-7, with TRBD2 matching 9 bases. Germline V gene lookup returns CDR1 SGHRS and CDR2 YFSETQ. V shed 4 bases, J shed 3 bases, and the junction held 11 bases outside the gene matches. The CDR3 consists of 16 residues. The CDR3 DNA reads as TGCGCCAGCAGCCCCGGTGCGGCTAGCGGGAACTACGAGCAGTACTTC. It encodes CASSPGAASGNYEQYF.

This chain links TRBV25-1 with TRBJ1-4; no clear D. In germline, CDR1 is MGHDK, CDR2 SYGVNS. The CDR3 runs 17 residues. V lost 1 base, J lost 0 bases, and 12 bases lay in between. The CDR3 bases are TGTGCCAGCAGTGAATCCTTGACTTCAGCAACTAATGAAAAACTGTTTTTT. This gives the protein CASSESLTSATNEKLFF.

The V call is TRBV7-2, the J call TRBJ1-5; 12 bases agree with TRBD1. The trim removed 5 bases at V and 0 bases at J, leaving 5 bases unmatched. This CDR3 comprises 17 residues. The V gene's germline CDR1 is SGHTA and CDR2 FQGNSA. CDR3 coding DNA: TGTGCCAGCAGCGGGGGACAGGGGGCCTTTAGCAATCAGCCCCAGCATTTT. It specifies CASSGGQGAFSNQPQHF.

The rearrangement uses TRBV7-8 and TRBJ2-7, with D possibly TRBD1 on 5 matching bases. This CDR3 spans 13 amino acids. The V gene's germline CDR1 is SGHVS and CDR2 FQNEAQ. The V gene lost 0 bases and the J gene lost 4 bases, with 7 bases spanning the gap. This chain's CDR3 is CASSLAREYEQYF. The DNA for the CDR3 is TGTGCCAGCAGCTTAGCCAGGGAATACGAGCAGTACTTC.

The chain combines TRBV7-8 with TRBJ1-5; D might be TRBD1 (6 bases). The CDR3 length is 14 residues. CDR1 and CDR2 (germline): SGHVS, FQNEAQ. Trimming removed 2 bases at V and 7 bases at J, with 12 bases between. In nucleotides, the CDR3 is TGTGCCAGCAGCTTATTCAGGGGAAAGCAGCCCCAGCATTTT. Its translation is CASSLFRGKQPQHF. Using reference TRBV7-8 and TRBJ1-5 for the parts outside the CDR3, the full variable domain is GAGVSQSPRYKVAKRGQDVALRCDPISGHVSLFWYQQALGQGPEFLTYFQNEAQLDKSGLPSDRFFAERPEGSVSTLKIQRTQQEDSAVYLCASSLFRGKQPQHFGDGTRLSIL.

The chain couples TRBV19 to TRBJ2-2; 10 positions match TRBD1. After removal of 1 base from V and 7 bases from J, the junction contained 6 bases not matched to a gene. Germline CDR1 LNHDA, CDR2 SQIVND (reference sequence). The CDR3 has 16 residues. CDR3 residues: CASSIGTGGDSGELFF. CDR3 nucleotides: TGTGCCAGTAGTATAGGGACAGGGGGTGATAGCGGGGAGCTGTTTTTT.

The chain links TRBV11-3 to TRBJ2-3; 9 nucleotides align to TRBD2. The germline V gene has CDR1 SGHNT and CDR2 YENEEA. V lost 3 bases, J lost 6 bases, and 4 bases stayed unmatched. The CDR3 has 14 amino acids. The CDR3 here is CASSLAGGADTQYF. For the CDR3, the DNA is TGTGCCAGCAGCTTGGCGGGGGGGGCGGATACGCAGTATTTT.

CDR3 residues: CASSEFRTGGSFAFF. The CDR3 nucleotides read TGTGCCAGCAGTGAATTCCGGACAGGGGGCTCCTTCGCTTTCTTT. This rearrangement joins TRBV6-1 to TRBJ1-1; the match to TRBD1 covers 11 bases. The CDR3 totals 15 residues. J gave up 11 bases and V 2 bases, and 10 bases lay outside the gene matches. Germline V gene data show CDR1 as MNHNS and CDR2 as SASEGT.